One and the same sample provided the 9 T cell receptor beta chains below, sequenced in a study of OX40 agonist ivuxolimab in advanced cancers. The table came from immunoSEQ multiplex PCR; TCRdb's copy has only in-frame clones and leaves some out. Of about 130,000 clones in the sample, 85% to 95% were seen once. The specimen was CD4+ or CD8+ T cells sorted from blood, collected in a trial of the OX40 agonist ivuxolimab. These receptors all come from an adult with an advanced solid tumor such as melanoma, head and neck, liver or kidney cancer.

The chain employs TRBV2 and TRBJ2-3; weak D call: TRBD1 (5 bases). The CDR3 is 16 residues long. In germline, CDR1 is SNHLY, CDR2 FYNNEI. Trimming shortened V by 2 bases and J by 2 bases, and 14 bases separated the two germline ends. CDR3 nucleotides: TGTGCCAGCAGTGAAACCAGGGTAGGATTCACAGATACGCAGTATTTT. Translating it yields CASSETRVGFTDTQYF.

The count of this clone is one. The chain is built from TRBV25-1 and TRBJ2-5; 8 bases are shared with TRBD2. The better agreement between TRBJ2-7 and the DNA end casts doubt on the J call. In germline, CDR1 is MGHDK, CDR2 SYGVNS. The length of the CDR3 is 14 residues. The CDR3 region has the DNA TGTGCCAGCAGGGGCAGCGGGAGCTCCTACGAGCAGTACTTC. Its protein is CASRGSGSSYEQYF.

V usage is TRBV7-3 and J usage is TRBJ2-3, with D possibly TRBD2 on 5 matching bases. Trimming stripped 2 bases from V and 0 bases from J, with 9 bases between. CDR1 and CDR2 (germline): SGHTA, FQGTGA. The CDR3 spans 15 residues. The CDR3 sequence: CASSLSGGSTDTQYF. CDR3 DNA sequence: TGTGCCAGCAGCTTATCCGGCGGGAGCACAGATACGCAGTATTTT.

The CDR3 DNA reads as TGTGCCAGCAGCCAGGGGGCCCTGAGCTCTGGAAACACCATATATTTT. Amino acid sequence: CASSQGALSSGNTIYF. The chain couples TRBV5-4 to TRBJ1-3; the match to TRBD1 covers 8 bases. The CDR3 totals 16 residues. Per germline, CDR1 SGHNT and CDR2 YYREEE (reference sequence). Germline trimming cut 4 bases from V and 0 bases from J; bases unmatched to any gene: 6.

The chain is built from TRBV29-1 and TRBJ2-1, with 7 bases fitting TRBD1. After removal of 7 bases from V and 6 bases from J, the junction contained 6 bases not matched to a gene. The CDR3 is 12 residues long. In germline, CDR1 is SQVTM, CDR2 ANQGSEA. CDR3 nucleotides: TGCAGCGGTCGACAGGGCGGCAATGAGCAGTTCTTC. Its translation: CSGRQGGNEQFF.

The CDR3 region is CASSRGQGNSGYTF. The CDR3 DNA is TGTGCCAGCAGCCGTGGACAGGGTAATTCTGGCTACACCTTC. The V and J genes are TRBV6-6 and TRBJ1-2; TRBD1 aligns across 8 bases. The V gene's germline CDR1 is MNHNY and CDR2 SVGAGI (reference sequence). Unmatched junction bases numbered 10, after V lost 6 bases and J lost 7 bases. This CDR3 spans 14 amino acids.

The V and J genes are TRBV5-1 and TRBJ2-1; 13 bases agree with TRBD2. Germline trimming cut 4 bases from V and 3 bases from J; bases unmatched to any gene: 4. CDR1 SGHRS and CDR2 YFSETQ come from the germline V gene. CDR3 size: 16 residues. CDR3 residues: CASSAGTSGIYNEQFF. CDR3 sequence (DNA): TGCGCCAGCAGCGCTGGGACTAGCGGGATCTACAATGAGCAGTTCTTC.

The CDR3 DNA reads TGTGCCAGTAGTTCCGGGAGCGTAGGCTACGAGCAGTACTTC. This codes for CASSSGSVGYEQYF. The V call is TRBV19, the J call TRBJ2-7; perhaps TRBD2 as D (6 bases). There are 14 residues in the CDR3. V dropped 5 bases and J dropped 3 bases, with 14 bases sitting between them. Germline V CDR1 and CDR2: LNHDA, SQIVND (reference sequence).

The chain couples TRBV9 to TRBJ1-2, with TRBD1 as a possible D gene (6 bases). This CDR3 has 14 residues. V was cut by 3 bases and J by 5 bases, with 14 bases left in between. CDR1 is SGDLS, CDR2 YYNGEE, per germline. This CDR3 reads CASSDTGGWYGYTF. The CDR3 coding sequence is TGTGCCAGCAGCGACACGGGGGGCTGGTATGGCTACACCTTC.